This is a list of T cell receptor beta chains from one sample in a study of cytomegalovirus exposure and HLA in healthy donors. Clones were read by immunoSEQ multiplex PCR, and TCRdb kept only the in-frame ones, dropping some. The data hold roughly 150,000 clones, with 75% to 90% observed a single time. What was sequenced was PBMCs. The receptors here all came from a male donor in good health and CMV-seronegative. Both conserved end residues are part of each CDR3. D genes are given only for firm matches. Rows may omit the clone size; those that give it use once, few, many or a size class.

D gene	clone size	V gene	J gene	CDR3 protein	CDR3 DNA
NA	few	TRBV5-5	TRBJ1-1	CASSLDPTVFAEAFF	TGTGCCAGCAGCTTGGATCCGACAGTCTTTGCTGAAGCTTTCTTT
TRBD1	once	TRBV6-5	TRBJ1-3	CASRQGSSGNTIYF	TGTGCCAGCAGACAGGGGTCTAGTGGAAACACCATATATTTT
TRBD1	NA	TRBV10-3	TRBJ1-6	CAISPTDRGGSPLHF	TGTGCCATCAGCCCAACCGACAGGGGAGGTTCACCCCTCCACTTT
TRBD1	NA	TRBV19	TRBJ1-5	CASSDRDQPQHF	TGTGCCAGTTCGGACAGGGATCAGCCCCAGCATTTT
TRBD1	NA	TRBV7-9	TRBJ1-2	CASSDPGQSNYGYTF	TGTGCCAGCAGCGACCCGGGACAGAGTAACTATGGCTACACCTTC
TRBD1	NA	TRBV27	TRBJ1-2	CASSLSAQGVGGYTF	TGTGCCAGCAGTTTATCTGCACAGGGGGTTGGTGGCTACACCTTC
TRBD2	NA	TRBV2	TRBJ2-1	CASKSSGGNYNEQFF	TGTGCCAGCAAGAGTAGCGGGGGGAACTACAATGAGCAGTTCTTC
TRBD2	NA	TRBV5-1	TRBJ2-3	CASQRGTSTDTQYF	TGCGCCAGCCAGCGGGGGACTAGCACAGATACGCAGTATTTT
NA	NA	TRBV6-6	TRBJ1-1	CASSYDRRNTEAFF	TGTGCCAGCAGTTACGACAGGAGGAACACTGAAGCTTTCTTT
NA	NA	TRBV11-2	TRBJ2-2	CASSRVSLTGELFF	TGTGCCAGCAGCCGGGTTTCCCTCACCGGGGAGCTGTTTTTT
TRBD1	NA	TRBV2	TRBJ1-2	CASSVSRGRLYGYTF	TGTGCCAGCAGTGTCAGCAGGGGGCGTCTCTATGGCTACACCTTC
TRBD2	NA	TRBV10-2	TRBJ2-7	CASRSGGFYEQYF	TGCGCCAGCAGATCGGGGGGTTTCTACGAGCAGTACTTC
TRBD1	few	TRBV19	TRBJ1-5	CATSLKGASNQPQHF	TGTGCCACCTCTTTGAAGGGGGCGAGCAATCAGCCCCAGCATTTT
NA	NA	TRBV5-1	TRBJ2-1	CASSPLGGLVLEPDSYNEQFF	TGCGCCAGCAGCCCCTTAGGAGGTTTAGTCCTAGAACCAGACTCCTACAATGAGCAGTTCTTC
NA	NA	TRBV5-5	TRBJ1-2	CASSRRLERSNYGYTF	TGTGCCAGCAGCCGTCGCTTAGAGCGCTCTAACTATGGCTACACCTTC
TRBD1	NA	TRBV6-5	TRBJ2-5	CASSPLTGRETQYF	TGTGCCAGCAGTCCACTGACAGGGCGAGAGACCCAGTACTTC
TRBD2	few	TRBV6-6	TRBJ2-3	CASSASGTRGTDTQYF	TGTGCCAGCAGTGCTTCCGGGACTAGGGGGACAGATACGCAGTATTTT